This T cell receptor (beta chain) comes out of a study of T cells in Graves' hyperthyroidism and ophthalmopathy. Deletions cut 0 bases from V and 5 bases from J, with 19 bases between. Germline V gene lookup returns CDR1 MNHEY and CDR2 SVGAGI. The CDR3 length is 17 residues. Amplified TCR beta CDR3 regions derived from RNA transcripts. The TCR CDR3 first-round RT-PCR relied on the HTBI primer set. TCRdb analysed the multiplex PCR reads with MiXCR anew, one entry per CDR3 protein. This sample has about half a million distinct CDR3 sequences, with about 24% found just once. This clonotype was seen many times. Disease duration was under 3 months in the ophthalmopathy patients, who also had a Clinical Activity Score of at least 3 and a NOSPECS grade of at least 4.

The V call is TRBV6-5, the J call TRBJ1-1; no firm D call. The clonotype was recovered from a young woman with Graves' ophthalmopathy. Sequencing was performed on blood. DNA for the CDR3: TGTGCCAGCAGTTACTCGCTACTTGGTCAGTTTGGGACTGAAGCTTTCTTT. This codes for CASSYSLLGQFGTEAFF.